This T cell receptor (beta chain) is drawn from a study of T cell responses to AZD1222 COVID-19 vaccine. Sequenced by immunoSEQ multiplex PCR; TCRdb stores in-frame clones only, minus some. This table holds fewer than 30,000 clones, about 86% found once. V dropped 1 base and J dropped 7 bases, with 13 bases sitting between them. CDR3 length: 15 residues. Germline CDR1 and CDR2: SEHNR and FQNEAQ (reference sequence). Sequencing used peripheral blood, obtained 28 days after the second AZD1222 dose. The TCR sequence derives from an adult who received the AZD1222 COVID-19 vaccine. This rearrangement joins TRBV7-9 to TRBJ1-4, with D perhaps TRBD1 (6 bases). CDR3 nucleotide sequence: TGTGCCAGCAGCTTAGGGATACAGGGAACTGAAAAACTGTTTTTT. Translation: CASSLGIQGTEKLFF.